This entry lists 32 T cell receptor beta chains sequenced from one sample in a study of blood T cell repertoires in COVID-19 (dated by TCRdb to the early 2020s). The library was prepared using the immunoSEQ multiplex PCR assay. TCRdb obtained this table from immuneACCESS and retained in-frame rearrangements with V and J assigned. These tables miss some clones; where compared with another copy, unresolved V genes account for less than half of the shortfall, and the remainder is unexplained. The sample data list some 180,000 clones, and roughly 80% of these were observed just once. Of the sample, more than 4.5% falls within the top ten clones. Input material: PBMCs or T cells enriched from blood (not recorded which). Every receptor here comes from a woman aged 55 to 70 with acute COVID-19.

CDR3 DNA: TGTGCCAGCAGCTCCCGGACAGGGGGCATGGAGACCCAGTACTTC. Encoded protein: CASSSRTGGMETQYF. The V gene is TRBV7-7, the J gene TRBJ2-5; 11 bases are shared with TRBD1. CDR3 length: 15 amino acids. Germline trimming cut 4 bases from V and 5 bases from J; bases unmatched to any gene: 6. Germline V gene lookup returns CDR1 SSHAT and CDR2 FNYEAQ (reference sequence).

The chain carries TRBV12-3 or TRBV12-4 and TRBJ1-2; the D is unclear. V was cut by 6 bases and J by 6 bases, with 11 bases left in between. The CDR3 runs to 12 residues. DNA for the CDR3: TGTGCCAGCAGGGCGGCGGTACATGGCTACACCTTC. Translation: CASRAAVHGYTF.

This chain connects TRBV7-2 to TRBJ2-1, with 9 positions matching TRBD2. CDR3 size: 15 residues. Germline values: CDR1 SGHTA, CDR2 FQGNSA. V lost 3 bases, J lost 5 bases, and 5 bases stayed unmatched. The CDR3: CASSFSGGVNNEQFF. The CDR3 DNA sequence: TGTGCCAGCAGCTTTAGCGGGGGTGTCAACAATGAGCAGTTCTTC. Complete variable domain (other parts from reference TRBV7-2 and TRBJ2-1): GAGVSQSPSNKVTEKGKDVELRCDPISGHTALYWYRQSLGQGLEFLIYFQGNSAPDKSGLPSDRFSAERTGGSVSTLTIQRTQQEDSAVYLCASSFSGGVNNEQFFGPGTRLTVL.

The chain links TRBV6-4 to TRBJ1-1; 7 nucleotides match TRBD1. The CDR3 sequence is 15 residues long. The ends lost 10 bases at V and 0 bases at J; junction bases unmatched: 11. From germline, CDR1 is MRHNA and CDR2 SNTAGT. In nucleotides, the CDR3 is TGTGCCACCCGACAGGGAGCTAATGTGAACACTGAAGCTTTCTTT. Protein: CATRQGANVNTEAFF.

CDR3 bases: TGTGCCACCAGCAGAGCGCAGGGGGATGGCTACACCTTC. This gives the protein CATSRAQGDGYTF. J is TRBJ1-2 and V is TRBV15, with TRBD1 identical over 7 bases. From germline, CDR1 is LNHNV and CDR2 YYDKDF (reference sequence). There are 13 residues in the CDR3. The J segment lost 6 bases and the V segment lost 1 base, leaving 2 bases of the junction unmatched.

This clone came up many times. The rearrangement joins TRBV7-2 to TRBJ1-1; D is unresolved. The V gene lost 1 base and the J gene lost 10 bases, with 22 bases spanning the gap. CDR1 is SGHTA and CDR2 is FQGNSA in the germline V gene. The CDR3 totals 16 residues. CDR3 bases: TGTGCCAGCAGCTTAGATTTCGGTTCTGTAGTGTTTGGAGCTTTCTTT. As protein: CASSLDFGSVVFGAFF. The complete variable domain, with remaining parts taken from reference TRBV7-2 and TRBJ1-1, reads GAGVSQSPSNKVTEKGKDVELRCDPISGHTALYWYRQSLGQGLEFLIYFQGNSAPDKSGLPSDRFSAERTGGSVSTLTIQRTQQEDSAVYLCASSLDFGSVVFGAFFGQGTRLTVV.

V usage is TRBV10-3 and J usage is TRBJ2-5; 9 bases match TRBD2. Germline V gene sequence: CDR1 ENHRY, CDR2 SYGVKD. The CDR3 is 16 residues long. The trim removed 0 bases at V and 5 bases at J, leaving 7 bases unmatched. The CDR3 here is CAISESGGGAVETQYF. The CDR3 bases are TGTGCCATCAGTGAGTCGGGCGGGGGGGCCGTGGAGACCCAGTACTTC.

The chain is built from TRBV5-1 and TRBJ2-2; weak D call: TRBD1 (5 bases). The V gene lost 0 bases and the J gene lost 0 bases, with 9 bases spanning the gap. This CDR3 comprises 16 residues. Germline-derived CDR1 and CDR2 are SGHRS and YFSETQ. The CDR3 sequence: CASSLAGHTNTGELFF. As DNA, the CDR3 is TGCGCCAGCAGCTTGGCCGGACACACGAACACCGGGGAGCTGTTTTTT.

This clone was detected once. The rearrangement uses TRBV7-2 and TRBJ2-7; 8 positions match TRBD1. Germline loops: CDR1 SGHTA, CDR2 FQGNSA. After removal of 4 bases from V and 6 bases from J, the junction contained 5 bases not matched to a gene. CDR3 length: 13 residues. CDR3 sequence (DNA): TGTGCCAGCAGCTACAGGGGGACAGCCGAGCAGTACTTC. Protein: CASSYRGTAEQYF.

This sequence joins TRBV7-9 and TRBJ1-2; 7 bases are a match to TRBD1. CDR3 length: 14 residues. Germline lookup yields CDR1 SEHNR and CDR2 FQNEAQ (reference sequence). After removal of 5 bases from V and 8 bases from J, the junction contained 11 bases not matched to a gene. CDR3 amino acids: CASSGSRDSGGYTF. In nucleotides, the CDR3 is TGTGCCAGCAGCGGAAGCCGGGACAGTGGCGGCTACACCTTC.

The CDR3 loop is CASLGLAGAHEQYV. In DNA form, the CDR3 reads TGTGCCAGTCTAGGGCTAGCGGGGGCTCACGAGCAGTACGTC. V is TRBV28 and J is TRBJ2-7; the match to TRBD2 covers 10 bases. Per the germline V gene, CDR1 is MDHEN and CDR2 is SYDVKM. The trim removed 9 bases at V and 5 bases at J, leaving 10 bases unmatched. CDR3 length equals 14 residues.

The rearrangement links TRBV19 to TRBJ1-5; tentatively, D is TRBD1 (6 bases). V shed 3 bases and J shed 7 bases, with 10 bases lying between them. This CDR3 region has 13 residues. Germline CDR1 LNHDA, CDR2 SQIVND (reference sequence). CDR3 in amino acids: CASSIQGQQPQHF. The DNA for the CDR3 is TGTGCCAGTAGTATCCAGGGGCAACAGCCCCAGCATTTT. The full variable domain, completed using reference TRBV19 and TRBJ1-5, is DGGITQSPKYLFRKEGQNVTLSCEQNLNHDAMYWYRQDPGQGLRLIYYSQIVNDFQKGDIAEGYSVSREKKESFPLTVTSAQKNPTAFYLCASSIQGQQPQHFGDGTRLSIL.

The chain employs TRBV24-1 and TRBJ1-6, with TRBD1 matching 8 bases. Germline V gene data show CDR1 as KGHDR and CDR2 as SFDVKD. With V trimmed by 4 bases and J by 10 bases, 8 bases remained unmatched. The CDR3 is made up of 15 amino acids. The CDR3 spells CATSDARQGWSPLHF. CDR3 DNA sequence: TGTGCCACCAGTGACGCGCGACAGGGGTGGTCACCCCTCCACTTT.

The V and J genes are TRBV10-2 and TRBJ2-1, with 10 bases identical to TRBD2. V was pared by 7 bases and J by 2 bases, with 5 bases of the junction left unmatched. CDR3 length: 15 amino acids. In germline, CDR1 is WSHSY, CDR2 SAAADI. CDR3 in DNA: TGCGCCAGCACCCCAGCGGGGGGGCCCTACAATGAGCAGTTCTTC. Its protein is CASTPAGGPYNEQFF.

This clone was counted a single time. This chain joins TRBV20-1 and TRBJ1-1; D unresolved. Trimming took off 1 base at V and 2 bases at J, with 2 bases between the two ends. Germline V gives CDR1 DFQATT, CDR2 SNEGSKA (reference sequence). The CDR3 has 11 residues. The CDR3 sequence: CSARANTEAFF. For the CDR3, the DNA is TGCAGTGCTAGAGCTAACACTGAAGCTTTCTTT.

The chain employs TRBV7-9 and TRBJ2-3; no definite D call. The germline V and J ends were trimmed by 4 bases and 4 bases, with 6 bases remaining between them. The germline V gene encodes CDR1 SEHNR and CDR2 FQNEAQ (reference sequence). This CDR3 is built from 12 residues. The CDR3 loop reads CASSSRSDTQYF. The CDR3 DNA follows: TGTGCCAGCAGCTCCAGATCAGATACGCAGTATTTT.

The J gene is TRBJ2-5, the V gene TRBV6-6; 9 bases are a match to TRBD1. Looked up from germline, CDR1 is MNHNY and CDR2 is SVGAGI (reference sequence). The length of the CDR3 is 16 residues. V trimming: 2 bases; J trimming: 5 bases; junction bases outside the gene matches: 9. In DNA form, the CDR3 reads TGTGCCAGCAGTTACGGGACAGGGTACTTTAGGGAGACCCAGTACTTC. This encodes CASSYGTGYFRETQYF.

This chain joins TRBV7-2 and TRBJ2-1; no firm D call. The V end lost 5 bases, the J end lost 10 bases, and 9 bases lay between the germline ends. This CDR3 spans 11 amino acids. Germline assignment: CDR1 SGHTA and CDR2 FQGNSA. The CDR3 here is CASSPVQEQFF. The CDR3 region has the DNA TGTGCCAGCAGCCCAGTCCAGGAGCAGTTCTTC.

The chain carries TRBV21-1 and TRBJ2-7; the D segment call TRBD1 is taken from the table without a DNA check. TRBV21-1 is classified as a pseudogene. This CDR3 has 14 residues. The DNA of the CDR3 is TGTGCCAGCCCCCCCAGGGGTATTGGTTACGAGCAGTACGTC. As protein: CASPPRGIGYEQYV.

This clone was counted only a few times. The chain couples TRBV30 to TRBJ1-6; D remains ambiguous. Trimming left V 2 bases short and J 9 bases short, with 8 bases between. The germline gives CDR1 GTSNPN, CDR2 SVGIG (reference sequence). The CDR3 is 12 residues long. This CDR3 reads CAWSLFGSPLHF. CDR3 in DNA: TGTGCCTGGAGTCTCTTCGGTTCACCCCTCCACTTT.

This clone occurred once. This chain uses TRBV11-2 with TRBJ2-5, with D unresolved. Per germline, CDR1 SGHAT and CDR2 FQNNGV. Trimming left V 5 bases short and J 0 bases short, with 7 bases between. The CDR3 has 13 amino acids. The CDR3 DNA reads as TGTGCCAGCAGCAATGAGAACCAAGAGACCCAGTACTTC. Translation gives CASSNENQETQYF.

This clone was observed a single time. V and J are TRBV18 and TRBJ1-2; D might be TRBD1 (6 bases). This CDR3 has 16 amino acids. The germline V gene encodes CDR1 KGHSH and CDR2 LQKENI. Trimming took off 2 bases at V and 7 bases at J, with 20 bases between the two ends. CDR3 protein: CASSPTEPRGYSGYTF. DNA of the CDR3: TGTGCCAGCTCACCAACAGAACCCAGGGGATATAGTGGCTACACCTTC.

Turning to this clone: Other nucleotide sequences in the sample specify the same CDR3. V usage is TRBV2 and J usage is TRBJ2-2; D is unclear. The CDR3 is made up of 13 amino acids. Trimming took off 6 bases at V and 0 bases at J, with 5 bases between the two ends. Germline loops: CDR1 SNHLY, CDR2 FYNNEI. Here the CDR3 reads CASSRTNTGELFF. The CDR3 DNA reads TGTGCCAGCAGCAGGACGAACACCGGGGAGCTGTTTTTT.

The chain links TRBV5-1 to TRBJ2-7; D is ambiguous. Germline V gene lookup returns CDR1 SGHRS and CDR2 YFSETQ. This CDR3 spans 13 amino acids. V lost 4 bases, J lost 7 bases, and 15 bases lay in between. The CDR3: CASSLGSQGEQYF. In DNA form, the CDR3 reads TGCGCCAGCAGCCTCGGGTCCCAAGGTGAGCAGTACTTC.

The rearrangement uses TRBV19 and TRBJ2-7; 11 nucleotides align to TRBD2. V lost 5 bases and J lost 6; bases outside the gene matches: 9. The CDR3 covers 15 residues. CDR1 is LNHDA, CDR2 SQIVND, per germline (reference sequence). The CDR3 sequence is CASSPLTSGRGEQYF. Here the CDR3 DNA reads TGTGCCAGTAGTCCTCTCACTAGCGGGAGAGGCGAGCAGTACTTC.

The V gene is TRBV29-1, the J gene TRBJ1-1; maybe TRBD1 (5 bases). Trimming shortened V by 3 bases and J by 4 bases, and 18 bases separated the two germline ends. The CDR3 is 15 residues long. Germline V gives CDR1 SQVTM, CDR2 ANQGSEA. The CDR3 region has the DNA TGCAGCGTTGAGGCGTGGGGCAGGGCTGGCACTGAAGCTTTCTTT. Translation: CSVEAWGRAGTEAFF.

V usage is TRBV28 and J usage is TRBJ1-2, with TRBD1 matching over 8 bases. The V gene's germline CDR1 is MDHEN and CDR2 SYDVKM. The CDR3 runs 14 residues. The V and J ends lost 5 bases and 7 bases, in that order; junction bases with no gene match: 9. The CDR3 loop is CASSPFWTGSGYTF. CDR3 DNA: TGTGCCAGCAGTCCGTTCTGGACAGGGTCTGGCTACACCTTC.

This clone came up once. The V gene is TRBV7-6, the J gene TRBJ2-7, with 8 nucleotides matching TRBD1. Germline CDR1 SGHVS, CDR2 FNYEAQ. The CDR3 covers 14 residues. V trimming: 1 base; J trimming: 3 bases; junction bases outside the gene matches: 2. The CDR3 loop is CASSLEQGDYEQYF. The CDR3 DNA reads TGTGCCAGCAGCTTAGAACAGGGGGACTACGAGCAGTACTTC. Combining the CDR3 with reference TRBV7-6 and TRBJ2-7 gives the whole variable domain GAGVSQSPRYKVTKRGQDVALRCDPISGHVSLYWYRQALGQGPEFLTYFNYEAQQDKSGLPNDRFSAERPEGSISTLTIQRTEQRDSAMYRCASSLEQGDYEQYFGPGTRLTVT.

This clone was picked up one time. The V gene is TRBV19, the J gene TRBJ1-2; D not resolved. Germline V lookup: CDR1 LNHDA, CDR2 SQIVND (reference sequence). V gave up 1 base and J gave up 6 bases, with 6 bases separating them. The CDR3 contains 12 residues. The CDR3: CASSIGEDGYTF. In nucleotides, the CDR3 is TGTGCCAGTAGTATAGGGGAGGATGGCTACACCTTC.

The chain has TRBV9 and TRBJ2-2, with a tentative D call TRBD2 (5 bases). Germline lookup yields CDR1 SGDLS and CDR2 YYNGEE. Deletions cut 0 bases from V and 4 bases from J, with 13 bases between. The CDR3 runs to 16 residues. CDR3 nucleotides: TGTGCCAGCAGCGTAGGCAACCAGGCGGGCACCGGGGAGCTGTTTTTT. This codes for CASSVGNQAGTGELFF.

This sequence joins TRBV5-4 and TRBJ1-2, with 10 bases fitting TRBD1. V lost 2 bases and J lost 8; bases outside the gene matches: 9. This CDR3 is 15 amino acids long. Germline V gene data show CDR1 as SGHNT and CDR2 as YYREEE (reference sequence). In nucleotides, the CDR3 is TGTGCCAGCAGCTTTTCCGGGACAGGGGCCCACGGCTACACCTTC. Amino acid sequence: CASSFSGTGAHGYTF.

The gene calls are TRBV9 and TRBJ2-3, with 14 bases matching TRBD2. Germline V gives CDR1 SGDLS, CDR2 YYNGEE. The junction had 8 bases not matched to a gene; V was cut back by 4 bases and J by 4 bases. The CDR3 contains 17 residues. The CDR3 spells CASSFRLAGGPADTQYF. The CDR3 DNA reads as TGTGCCAGCAGCTTTCGACTAGCGGGGGGGCCCGCAGATACGCAGTATTTT. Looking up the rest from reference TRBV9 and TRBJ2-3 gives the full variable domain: DSGVTQTPKHLITATGQRVTLRCSPRSGDLSVYWYQQSLDQGLQFLIQYYNGEERAKGNILERFSAQQFPDLHSELNLSSLELGDSALYFCASSFRLAGGPADTQYFGPGTRLTVL.